Listed here are 16 T cell receptor beta chains from one sample, sequenced in a study of T cells in narcolepsy. TCRdb's copy holds only in-frame clones and misses some; the assay was immunoSEQ multiplex PCR. The sample has 30,000 or so clones, roughly three quarters seen once; the top ten hold approximately 3.8%. The sample was memory (CD45RA-) CD4+ T cells from blood. These receptors came from a human donor in good health.

The chain couples TRBV21-1 to TRBJ1-5; the DNA was not used to check the table's D call, TRBD1. TRBV21-1 is flagged as a pseudogene. CDR3 length: 13 residues. DNA of the CDR3: TGTGCCAGCAGCTCTGCCAGGGTCGGGCCCCAGCATTTT. This sequence encodes CASSSARVGPQHF.

This chain uses TRBV5-1 with TRBJ1-1; tentatively, D is TRBD1 (6 bases). V was cut by 5 bases and J by 3 bases, with 20 bases left in between. The CDR3 is 16 residues long. Germline lookup yields CDR1 SGHRS and CDR2 YFSETQ. The CDR3 bases are TGCGCCAGCAGGCAGGGGCATTTTTCGTGGGACACTGAAGCTTTCTTT. Its protein is CASRQGHFSWDTEAFF. The entire variable domain, with the rest obtained from reference TRBV5-1 and TRBJ1-1, is as follows: KAGVTQTPRYLIKTRGQQVTLSCSPISGHRSVSWYQQTPGQGLQFLFEYFSETQRNKGNFPGRFSGRQFSNSRSEMNVSTLELGDSALYLCASRQGHFSWDTEAFFGQGTRLTVV.

The chain joins TRBV29-1 to TRBJ1-1, with D perhaps matching TRBD1 (6 bases). The CDR3 is made up of 12 amino acids. Germline CDR1 is SQVTM and CDR2 is ANQGSEA. The V end lost 4 bases, the J end lost 6 bases, and 12 bases lay between the germline ends. The chain's CDR3 is CSVVWGASEAFF. The CDR3 DNA is TGCAGCGTTGTTTGGGGGGCCTCTGAAGCTTTCTTT.

V and J are TRBV15 and TRBJ1-2; D is unresolved. The V and J ends lost 1 base and 5 bases respectively, with 11 bases between them. The CDR3 is 14 residues long. Germline V gene sequence: CDR1 LNHNV, CDR2 YYDKDF (reference sequence). The CDR3 loop is CATSRGGGRYGYTF. In DNA form, the CDR3 reads TGTGCCACCAGCAGAGGGGGAGGCCGGTATGGCTACACCTTC.

The chain joins TRBV5-6 to TRBJ2-7; 8 bases map to TRBD1. The CDR3 runs 14 residues. The V gene end was trimmed by 5 bases and the J gene end by 7 bases; junction bases not matched to a gene: 11. CDR1 is SGHDT, CDR2 YYEEEE, per germline. The chain's CDR3 is CASRLSGGAGEQYF. Here the CDR3 DNA reads TGTGCCAGCAGATTATCAGGGGGCGCGGGAGAGCAGTACTTC.

This chain connects TRBV12-5 to TRBJ1-1, with TRBD1 matching over 7 bases. With V trimmed by 9 bases and J by 3 bases, 7 bases remained unmatched. The CDR3 contains 13 residues. Germline V lookup: CDR1 LGHNT, CDR2 FRNRAP. The DNA of the CDR3 is TGTGCTAGCCGAGGGGGCGCTTACACTGAAGCTTTCTTT. Translating it yields CASRGGAYTEAFF.

CDR3 in DNA: TGTGCCAGCTCACCTCGGACAGAAGGCTATGGCTACACCTTC. Amino acids: CASSPRTEGYGYTF. The chain has TRBV18 and TRBJ1-2, with D possibly being TRBD1 (6 bases). V lost 3 bases, J lost 4 bases, and 12 bases lay in between. CDR3 length: 14 amino acids. Looked up from germline, CDR1 is KGHSH and CDR2 is LQKENI.

The V and J genes are TRBV10-3 and TRBJ1-2; D is possibly TRBD1 (5 bases). This CDR3 is 16 amino acids long. Germline V gene lookup returns CDR1 ENHRY and CDR2 SYGVKD. V was shortened by 0 bases and J by 6 bases, with 17 bases between the two germline ends. CDR3 sequence (DNA): TGTGCCATCAGTGAGTCGGTCCAGGGCAAGTCGAATGGCTACACCTTC. Its translation: CAISESVQGKSNGYTF.

V usage is TRBV20-1 and J usage is TRBJ2-7; unclear D gene. Between the trimmed V and J ends, which lost 0 bases and 7 bases, there was a span of 7 bases. The CDR3 is 11 amino acids. CDR1 is DFQATT and CDR2 is SNEGSKA in the germline V gene (reference sequence). The CDR3 loop is CSARDTREQYF. DNA for the CDR3: TGCAGTGCTAGAGATACGCGAGAGCAGTACTTC.

The V call is TRBV5-1, the J call TRBJ2-4; 8 bases agree with TRBD2. Losses at the gene ends were 4 bases for V and 6 bases for J; bases not matched to a gene: 12. The CDR3 totals 16 residues. The germline V gene encodes CDR1 SGHRS and CDR2 YFSETQ. The CDR3 coding sequence is TGCGCCAGCAGCCAAGGGTTTACTAGCGGATTAAACATTCAGTACTTC. This encodes CASSQGFTSGLNIQYF.

The chain is built from TRBV18 and TRBJ1-2; 9 positions agree with TRBD1. V gave up 1 base and J gave up 8 bases; unmatched junction bases: 8. Germline loops: CDR1 KGHSH, CDR2 LQKENI. The CDR3 contains 15 residues. CDR3 region: CASSPQQGALAGYTF. The CDR3 nucleotides are TGTGCCAGCTCACCACAACAGGGGGCGCTTGCGGGCTACACCTTC. Based on the CDR3 plus reference TRBV18 and TRBJ1-2, the full variable domain is NAGVMQNPRHLVRRRGQEARLRCSPMKGHSHVYWYRQLPEEGLKFMVYLQKENIIDESGMPKERFSAEFPKEGPSILRIQQVVRGDSAAYFCASSPQQGALAGYTFGSGTRLTVV.

This chain links TRBV7-6 with TRBJ1-1; 8 nucleotides agree with TRBD1. Trimming cost V 4 bases and J 7 bases; bases outside gene matches: 11. This CDR3 has 15 amino acids. Germline V lookup: CDR1 SGHVS, CDR2 FNYEAQ. CDR3 sequence reads: CASSSSRDRSNEAFF. The CDR3 bases are TGTGCCAGCAGCTCGTCCCGGGACAGGAGTAATGAAGCTTTCTTT.

This clone has only one observation. The chain employs TRBV5-1 and TRBJ1-4; D might be TRBD1 (6 bases). V was cut by 4 bases and J by 3 bases, with 16 bases left in between. Germline V gives CDR1 SGHRS, CDR2 YFSETQ. The CDR3 runs to 16 residues. The DNA of the CDR3 is TGCGCCAGCAGCAACCCAACAGGGTCGTCTAATGAAAAACTGTTTTTT. Protein: CASSNPTGSSNEKLFF.

This clone was detected only a few times. The chain joins TRBV10-1 to TRBJ2-7, with a weak D call TRBD1 (6 bases). CDR1 is WNHNN, CDR2 SYGVQD, per germline (reference sequence). Trimming stripped 6 bases from V and 6 bases from J, with 15 bases between. CDR3 length: 13 amino acids. This CDR3 is CASSPGQNSEQYF. Here the CDR3 DNA reads TGCGCCAGCAGCCCCGGACAGAACTCCGAGCAGTACTTC.

This clone was counted a single time. The chain joins TRBV12-5 to TRBJ1-1, with a tentative D call TRBD1 (6 bases). The CDR3 extends over 14 amino acids. V was shortened by 5 bases and J by 1 base, with 11 bases between the two germline ends. Looked up from germline, CDR1 is LGHNT and CDR2 is FRNRAP. This CDR3 is CASGALGANTEAFF. CDR3 coding DNA: TGTGCTAGTGGTGCGTTGGGGGCGAACACTGAAGCTTTCTTT.

This chain joins TRBV15 and TRBJ1-1; D not resolved. CDR3 size: 14 residues. Germline CDR1 and CDR2: LNHNV and YYDKDF (reference sequence). The V gene lost 0 bases and the J gene lost 7 bases, with 12 bases spanning the gap. This chain's CDR3 is CATSRDLGYHEAFF. For the CDR3, the DNA is TGTGCCACCAGCAGAGATTTGGGGTATCATGAAGCTTTCTTT.